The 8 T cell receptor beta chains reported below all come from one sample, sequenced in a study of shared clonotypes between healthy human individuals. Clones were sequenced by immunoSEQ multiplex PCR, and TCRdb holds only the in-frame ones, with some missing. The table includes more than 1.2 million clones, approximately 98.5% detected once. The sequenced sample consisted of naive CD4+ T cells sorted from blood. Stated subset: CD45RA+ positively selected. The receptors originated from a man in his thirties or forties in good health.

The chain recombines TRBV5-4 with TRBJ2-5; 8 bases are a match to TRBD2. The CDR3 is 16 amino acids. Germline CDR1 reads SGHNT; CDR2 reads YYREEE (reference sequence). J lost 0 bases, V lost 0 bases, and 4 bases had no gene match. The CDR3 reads CASSLGTSPNQETQYF. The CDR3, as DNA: TGTGCCAGCAGCTTGGGGACTAGCCCAAACCAAGAGACCCAGTACTTC.

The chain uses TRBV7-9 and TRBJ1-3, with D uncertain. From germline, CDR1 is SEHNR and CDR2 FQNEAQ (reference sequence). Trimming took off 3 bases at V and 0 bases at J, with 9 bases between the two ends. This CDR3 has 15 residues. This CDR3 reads CASSFAGISGNTIYF. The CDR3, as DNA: TGTGCCAGCAGCTTTGCGGGAATCTCTGGAAACACCATATATTTT.

The CDR3 sequence: CASSFFPNVLRGYTF. The CDR3 DNA reads TGTGCCAGCAGCTTCTTTCCCAATGTGTTGCGTGGCTACACCTTC. This rearrangement joins TRBV7-9 to TRBJ1-2; D is undetermined. V lost 3 bases and J lost 7, with 18 bases in between. Germline CDR1 SEHNR, CDR2 FQNEAQ (reference sequence). The CDR3 spans 15 residues.

For the CDR3, the DNA is TGTGCCAGCAGCTTTAACAGGGTGAATGAGCAGTTCTTC. Its protein is CASSFNRVNEQFF. The gene calls are TRBV11-2 and TRBJ2-1; TRBD1 might be the D (6 bases). The V gene lost 3 bases and the J gene lost 7 bases, with 10 bases spanning the gap. This CDR3 spans 13 amino acids. Germline-derived CDR1 and CDR2 are SGHAT and FQNNGV. Full variable domain (remainder filled in from reference TRBV11-2 and TRBJ2-1): EAGVAQSPRYKIIEKRQSVAFWCNPISGHATLYWYQQILGQGPKLLIQFQNNGVVDDSQLPKDRFSAERLKGVDSTLKIQPAKLEDSAVYLCASSFNRVNEQFFGPGTRLTVL.

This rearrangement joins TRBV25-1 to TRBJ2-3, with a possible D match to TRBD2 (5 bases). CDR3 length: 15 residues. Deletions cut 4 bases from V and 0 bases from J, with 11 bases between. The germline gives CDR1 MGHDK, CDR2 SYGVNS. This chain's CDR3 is CASSGRGLSTDTQYF. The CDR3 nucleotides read TGTGCCAGCAGTGGTCGAGGGTTGAGCACAGATACGCAGTATTTT.

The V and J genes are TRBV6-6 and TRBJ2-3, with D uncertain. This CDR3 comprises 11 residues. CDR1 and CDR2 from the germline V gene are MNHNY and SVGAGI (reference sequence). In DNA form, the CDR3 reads TGTGTAGGCAGTGGGACAGATACGCAGTATTTT. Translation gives CVGSGTDTQYF.

CDR3 in amino acids: CASSVLSRGSGYTF. CDR3 DNA sequence: TGTGCCAGCAGCGTTCTCTCTCGGGGCAGTGGCTACACCTTC. The J gene is TRBJ1-2, the V gene TRBV9; the D gene is possibly TRBD1 (5 bases). This CDR3 has 14 amino acids. Germline-derived CDR1 and CDR2 are SGDLS and YYNGEE. V lost 2 bases to trimming and J lost 7 bases, with 15 bases between them. The entire variable domain, with the rest obtained from reference TRBV9 and TRBJ1-2, is as follows: DSGVTQTPKHLITATGQRVTLRCSPRSGDLSVYWYQQSLDQGLQFLIQYYNGEERAKGNILERFSAQQFPDLHSELNLSSLELGDSALYFCASSVLSRGSGYTFGSGTRLTVV.

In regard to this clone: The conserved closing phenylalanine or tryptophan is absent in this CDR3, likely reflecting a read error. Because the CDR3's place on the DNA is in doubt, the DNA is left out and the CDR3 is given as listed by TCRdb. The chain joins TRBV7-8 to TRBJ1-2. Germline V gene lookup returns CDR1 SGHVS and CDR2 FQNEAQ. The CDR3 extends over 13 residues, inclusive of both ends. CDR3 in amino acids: CASSPSTGTLGVI.